This TCR beta chain was profiled in a study of blood T cell repertoires in COVID-19. Generated by immunoSEQ multiplex PCR, the TCRdb table keeps only in-frame clones and is missing some. The repertoire includes roughly 110,000 clones, about four fifths of them detected once, and 14% to 15% sits in the top ten. This receptor was identified in a woman in her fifties or sixties with acute or convalescent COVID-19. The sample was peripheral blood.

The CDR3: CATSELHSGEQFF. In DNA form, the CDR3 reads TGTGCCACCAGTGAACTCCACAGCGGTGAGCAGTTCTTC. The chain joins TRBV24-1 to TRBJ2-1; D perhaps matches TRBD2 (5 bases). From germline, CDR1 is KGHDR and CDR2 SFDVKD. The V and J ends lost 4 bases and 9 bases respectively, with 12 bases between them. This CDR3 is 13 amino acids long.